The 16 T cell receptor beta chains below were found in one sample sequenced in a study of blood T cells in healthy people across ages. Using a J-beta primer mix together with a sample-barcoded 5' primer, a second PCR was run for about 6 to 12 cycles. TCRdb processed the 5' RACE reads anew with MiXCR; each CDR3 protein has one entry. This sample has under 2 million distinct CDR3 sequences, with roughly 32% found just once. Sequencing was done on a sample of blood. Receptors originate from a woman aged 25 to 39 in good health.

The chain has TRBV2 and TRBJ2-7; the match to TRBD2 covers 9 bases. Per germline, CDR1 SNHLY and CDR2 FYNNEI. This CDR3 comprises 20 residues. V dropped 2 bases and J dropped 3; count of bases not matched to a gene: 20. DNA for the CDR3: TGTGCCAGCAGTGAAAAAGGCGCCCTAGCGGGATTTAAGAGCTACTACGAGCAGTACTTC. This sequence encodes CASSEKGALAGFKSYYEQYF.

DNA for the CDR3: TGCAGCGGTGGACAGGGAAATAGTGGCACTGAAGCTTTCTTT. Encoded protein: CSGGQGNSGTEAFF. V and J are TRBV29-1 and TRBJ1-1; 8 bases line up with TRBD1. This CDR3 region has 14 residues. V dropped 7 bases and J dropped 4; count of bases not matched to a gene: 11. The germline CDR1 and CDR2 sequences are SQVTM and ANQGSEA.

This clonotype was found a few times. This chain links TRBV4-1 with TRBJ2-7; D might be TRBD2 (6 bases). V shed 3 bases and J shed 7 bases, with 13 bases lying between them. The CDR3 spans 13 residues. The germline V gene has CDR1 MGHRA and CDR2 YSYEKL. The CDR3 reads CASSQEGIGEQYF. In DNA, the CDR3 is TGCGCCAGCAGCCAGGAGGGAATCGGGGAGCAGTACTTC.

This chain's CDR3 is CASSLGTGGSEEAFF. The CDR3 coding sequence is TGTGCCAGCAGCCTCGGGACAGGGGGATCCGAGGAAGCTTTCTTT. The chain employs TRBV7-9 and TRBJ1-1, with 11 bases fitting TRBD1. Germline lookup yields CDR1 SEHNR and CDR2 FQNEAQ (reference sequence). The CDR3 consists of 15 residues. V trimming: 5 bases; J trimming: 8 bases; junction bases outside the gene matches: 10.

The CDR3: CASSVLAGGAYNEQFF. CDR3 nucleotide sequence: TGTGCCAGCAGCGTACTAGCGGGGGGTGCCTACAATGAGCAGTTCTTC. This chain links TRBV5-5 with TRBJ2-1; 12 bases line up with TRBD2. Germline CDR1 and CDR2: SGHKS and YYEKEE (reference sequence). This CDR3 is built from 16 residues. V was clipped by 4 bases and J by 2 bases; unmatched bases: 4.

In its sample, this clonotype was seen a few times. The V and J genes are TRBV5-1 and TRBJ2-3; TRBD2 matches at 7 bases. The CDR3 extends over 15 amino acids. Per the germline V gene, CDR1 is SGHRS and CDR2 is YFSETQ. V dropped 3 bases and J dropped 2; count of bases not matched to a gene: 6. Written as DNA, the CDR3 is TGCGCCAGCAGCTCCACTCTAGCGGCCACAGATACGCAGTATTTT. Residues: CASSSTLAATDTQYF.

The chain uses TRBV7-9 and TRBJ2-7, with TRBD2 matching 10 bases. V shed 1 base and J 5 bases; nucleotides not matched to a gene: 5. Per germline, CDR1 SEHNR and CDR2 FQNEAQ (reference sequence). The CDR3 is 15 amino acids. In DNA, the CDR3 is TGTGCCAGCAGCTTAGGATCGGGGACTAGCGACGAGCAGTACTTC. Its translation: CASSLGSGTSDEQYF. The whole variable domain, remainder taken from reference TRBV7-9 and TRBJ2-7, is DTGVSQNPRHKITKRGQNVTFRCDPISEHNRLYWYRQTLGQGPEFLTYFQNEAQLEKSRLLSDRFSAERPKGSFSTLEIQRTEQGDSAMYLCASSLGSGTSDEQYFGPGTRLTVT.

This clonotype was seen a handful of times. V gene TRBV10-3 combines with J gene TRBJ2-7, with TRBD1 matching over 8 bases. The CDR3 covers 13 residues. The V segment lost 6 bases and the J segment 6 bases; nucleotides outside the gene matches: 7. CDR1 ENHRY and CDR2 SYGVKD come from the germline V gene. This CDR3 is CAIRTGTGVEQYF. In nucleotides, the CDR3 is TGTGCCATCAGGACCGGGACAGGTGTCGAGCAGTACTTC.

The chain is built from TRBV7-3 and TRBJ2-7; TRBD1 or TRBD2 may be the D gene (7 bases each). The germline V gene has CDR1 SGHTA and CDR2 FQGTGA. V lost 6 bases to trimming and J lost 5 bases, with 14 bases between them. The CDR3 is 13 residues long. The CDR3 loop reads CASSDQGGDEQYF. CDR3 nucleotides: TGTGCCAGCAGTGACCAGGGGGGGGACGAGCAGTACTTC.

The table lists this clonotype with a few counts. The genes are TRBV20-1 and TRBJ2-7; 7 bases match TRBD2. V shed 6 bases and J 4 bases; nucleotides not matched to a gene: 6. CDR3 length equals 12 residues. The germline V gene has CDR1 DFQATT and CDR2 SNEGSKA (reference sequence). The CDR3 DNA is TGCAGTGCGAGGGAGGGCCGTTACGAGCAGTACTTC. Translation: CSAREGRYEQYF.

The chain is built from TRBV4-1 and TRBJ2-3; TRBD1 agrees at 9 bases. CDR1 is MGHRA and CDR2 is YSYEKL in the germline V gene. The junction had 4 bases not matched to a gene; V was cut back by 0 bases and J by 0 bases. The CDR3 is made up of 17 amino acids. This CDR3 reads CASSQETGGGSTDTQYF. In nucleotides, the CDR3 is TGCGCCAGCAGCCAAGAGACAGGGGGGGGGAGCACAGATACGCAGTATTTT.

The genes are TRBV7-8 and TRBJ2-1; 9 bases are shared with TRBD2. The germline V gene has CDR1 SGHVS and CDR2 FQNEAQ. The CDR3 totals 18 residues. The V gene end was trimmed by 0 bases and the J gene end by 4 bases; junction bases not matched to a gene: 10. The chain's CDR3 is CASSLAGWGGGGYNEQFF. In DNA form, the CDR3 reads TGTGCCAGCAGCTTAGCGGGCTGGGGCGGGGGGGGATACAATGAGCAGTTCTTC.

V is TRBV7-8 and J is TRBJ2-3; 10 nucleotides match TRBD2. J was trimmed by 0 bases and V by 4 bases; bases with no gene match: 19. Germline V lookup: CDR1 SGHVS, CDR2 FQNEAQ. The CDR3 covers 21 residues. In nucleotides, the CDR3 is TGTGCCAGCAGCTCCGGACGGCTGATTAGCGGGAGGCGAGGAAGCACAGATACGCAGTATTTT. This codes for CASSSGRLISGRRGSTDTQYF.

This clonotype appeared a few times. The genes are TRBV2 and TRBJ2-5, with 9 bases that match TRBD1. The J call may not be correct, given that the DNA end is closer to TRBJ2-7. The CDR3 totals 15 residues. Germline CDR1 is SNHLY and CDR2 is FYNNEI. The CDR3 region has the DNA TGTGCCAGCAGTGGACGGGGACAGGGCACCTACGAGCAGTACTTC. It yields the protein CASSGRGQGTYEQYF.

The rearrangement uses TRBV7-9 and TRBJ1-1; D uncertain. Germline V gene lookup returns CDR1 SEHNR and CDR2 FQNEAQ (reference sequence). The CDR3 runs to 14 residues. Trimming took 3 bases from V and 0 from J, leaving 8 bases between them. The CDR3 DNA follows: TGTGCCAGCAGCTTGGGCATATTGAACACTGAAGCTTTCTTT. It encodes CASSLGILNTEAFF. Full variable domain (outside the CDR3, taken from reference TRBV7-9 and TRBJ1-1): DTGVSQNPRHKITKRGQNVTFRCDPISEHNRLYWYRQTLGQGPEFLTYFQNEAQLEKSRLLSDRFSAERPKGSFSTLEIQRTEQGDSAMYLCASSLGILNTEAFFGQGTRLTVV.

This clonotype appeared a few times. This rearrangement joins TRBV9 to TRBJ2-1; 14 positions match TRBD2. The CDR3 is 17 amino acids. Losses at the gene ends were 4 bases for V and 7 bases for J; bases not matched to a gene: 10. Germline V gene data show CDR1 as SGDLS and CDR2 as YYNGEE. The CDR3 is CASSSSGTSGRLNEQFF. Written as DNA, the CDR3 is TGTGCCAGCAGCTCATCCGGGACTAGCGGGAGATTGAATGAGCAGTTCTTC.